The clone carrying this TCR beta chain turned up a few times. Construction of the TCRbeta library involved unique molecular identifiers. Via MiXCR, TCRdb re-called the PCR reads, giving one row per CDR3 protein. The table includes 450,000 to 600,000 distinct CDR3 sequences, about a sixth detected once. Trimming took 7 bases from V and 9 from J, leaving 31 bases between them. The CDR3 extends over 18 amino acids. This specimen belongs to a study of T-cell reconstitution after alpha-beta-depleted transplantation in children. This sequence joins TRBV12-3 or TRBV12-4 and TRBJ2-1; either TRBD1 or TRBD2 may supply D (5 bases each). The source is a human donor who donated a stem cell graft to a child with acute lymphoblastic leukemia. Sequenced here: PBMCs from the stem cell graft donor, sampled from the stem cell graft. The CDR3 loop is CASTPDRGGFPLNCEQFF. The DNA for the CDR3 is TGTGCCAGCACCCCTGATCGGGGCGGGTTTCCTCTTAATTGTGAGCAGTTCTTC.